The present TCR beta chain was sequenced within a study of regulatory T cells in long-lasting Graves disease. The study's findings and limits: When disease was persistent, TRBV28, TRBJ1-2 and TRBJ2-5 were the favored segments. Only peripheral blood was studied, not thyroid tissue.

There are a few counts of this clonotype. Its antigen is not known. With V trimmed by 1 base and J by 9 bases, 6 bases remained unmatched. The CDR3 is made up of 14 amino acids. Germline V gene data show CDR1 as SEHNR and CDR2 as FQNEAQ (reference sequence). Both iRepertoire HTBI primers and Arm-PCR of CDR3 regions were used to build the TCR beta libraries. TCRdb reprocessed the multiplex PCR reads with MiXCR, giving one entry per CDR3 protein. The sample has some 300,000 distinct CDR3 sequences; around 20% are singletons. The time point here: persistent/refractory GD, antithyroid drugs over 5 years with positive TRAb. PBMC-extracted RNA yielded the TCR library.

The TCR sequence derives from a female donor with Graves disease. The specimen comprised peripheral blood mononuclear cells (PBMCs), sampled when the disease was refractory, from a patient treated with antithyroid drugs. This chain connects TRBV7-9 to TRBJ1-5; TRBD1 matches 7 bases. For the CDR3, the DNA is TGTGCCAGCAGCTTAGAGGGGGCTGGAGGGCCCCAGCATTTT. Amino acids: CASSLEGAGGPQHF.